These 3 T cell receptor beta chains were all obtained from the same sample, sequenced in a study of T cell responses to AZD1222 COVID-19 vaccine. The protocol was immunoSEQ multiplex PCR, while the TCRdb copy is restricted to in-frame clones and leaves out a portion. The sample shows 70,000 to 90,000 clones, about nine tenths of them seen only once. The sample was peripheral blood, taken 28 days after the second AZD1222 dose. These TCRs come from an adult who received the AZD1222 COVID-19 vaccine.

The genes are TRBV5-1 and TRBJ2-3; no reliable D call. In germline, CDR1 is SGHRS, CDR2 YFSETQ. The V and J ends lost 3 bases and 6 bases respectively, with 8 bases between them. The CDR3 is 12 amino acids. The CDR3 is CASSSTWDTQYF. The CDR3 DNA is TGCGCCAGCAGCTCTACCTGGGATACGCAGTATTTT. Full variable domain (outside the CDR3, taken from reference TRBV5-1 and TRBJ2-3): KAGVTQTPRYLIKTRGQQVTLSCSPISGHRSVSWYQQTPGQGLQFLFEYFSETQRNKGNFPGRFSGRQFSNSRSEMNVSTLELGDSALYLCASSSTWDTQYFGPGTRLTVL.

The CDR3 nucleotides read TGTGCCTGGAGCATCTGGGGGGGCACTGAAGCTTTCTTT. Its protein is CAWSIWGGTEAFF. This chain connects TRBV30 to TRBJ1-1; possibly TRBD1 for D (5 bases). The V end was cut by 3 bases, the J end by 4 bases, with 12 bases between. Germline V gene data show CDR1 as GTSNPN and CDR2 as SVGIG (reference sequence). The CDR3 length is 13 residues.

The chain is built from TRBV9 and TRBJ1-2, with 9 bases lining up with TRBD1. The V gene's germline CDR1 is SGDLS and CDR2 YYNGEE. J gave up 4 bases and V 4 bases, and 8 bases lay outside the gene matches. This CDR3 spans 15 amino acids. CDR3 loop: CASSSTGGRSYGYTF. In nucleotides, the CDR3 is TGTGCCAGCAGCTCAACAGGGGGCCGGAGCTATGGCTACACCTTC.